These T cell receptor beta chains were read from a single sample in a study of a mutant IDH1 vaccine in newly diagnosed glioma. What these receptors recognize is not known. Only in-frame clones appear in the TCRdb table, and some are missing; sequencing was by immunoSEQ multiplex PCR. Of fewer than 70,000 clones listed, approximately 84% are singletons. The source material was PBMCs, sampled from a glioma patient whose treatment included an IDH1 peptide vaccine. These receptors all stem from a young man with glioma. Both conserved end residues are trimmed from each CDR3. Clone size is given for some rows only: seen once, a few or many times, or a class if the clone is expanded.

abundance | j_gene | v_gene | CDR3aa
- | TRBJ2-7 | TRBV11-2 | ASSLAATSSYEQY
- | TRBJ2-7 | TRBV7-2 | ASSLPDRKRSYEQY
- | TRBJ2-1 | TRBV13 | ASSLAGGPLEMRGIRANEQF
- | TRBJ1-1 | TRBV9 | ASTPLRLNTEAF
- | TRBJ2-7 | TRBV7-8 | ASSLEVPGPVYEQY
- | TRBJ2-7 | TRBV18 | ASSQNRGYEQY
- | TRBJ2-2 | TRBV28 | ASNPETLTGELF
once | TRBJ2-6 | TRBV7-2 | ASSYRLSGANVLT
- | TRBJ1-2 | TRBV18 | ASSPNREVDYGYT
- | TRBJ2-7 | TRBV5-6 | ASSGGLESYEQY
- | TRBJ2-1 | TRBV7-3 | ASSLMGYNEQF
once | TRBJ1-3 | TRBV10-1 | ASSETTGAGNTIY
- | TRBJ2-5 | TRBV10-3 | AISENSLKY
- | TRBJ1-5 | TRBV5-8 | ASSWGVDQPQH
- | TRBJ1-2 | TRBV10-3 | AISEGRGRFNYGYT
once | TRBJ2-7 | TRBV4-2 | ASSQDGTGRYEQY
- | TRBJ2-7 | TRBV7-2 | ASSQRQGPYEQY
- | TRBJ2-4 | TRBV4-2 | ASSQLGTGKDIQY
- | TRBJ2-1 | TRBV5-1 | ASSLAGLDNEQF
- | TRBJ1-2 | TRBV27 | ASSLSHRDYGYT
- | TRBJ1-2 | TRBV28 | ASSRYQVSTNYGYT
once | TRBJ1-3 | TRBV30 | AWSVSGRNTIY
- | TRBJ1-1 | TRBV4-3 | ASSFGRYTEAF
- | TRBJ1-6 | TRBV5-1 | ASSLAFLGSPLH
once | TRBJ2-5 | TRBV9 | ASSAQASGSGREETQY
once | TRBJ1-5 | TRBV28 | ASRFTGGHQPQH
- | TRBJ2-1 | TRBV10-3 | AISEGLALNEQF
- | TRBJ1-6 | TRBV2 | ASSGRVNSPLH
- | TRBJ1-3 | TRBV5-6 | ASTRAGVSSGNTIY
- | TRBJ2-3 | TRBV5-5 | ASSLGEDTQY
- | TRBJ1-5 | TRBV6-6 | ASSNRDRIGQPQH
- | TRBJ1-3 | TRBV9 | ASSGVTGNTIY
once | TRBJ2-2 | TRBV6-5 | ASSYSGRGTGELF
few | TRBJ1-2 | TRBV4-2 | ASSQQRTANYGYT
- | TRBJ2-7 | TRBV30 | ACPGTGAFEQY
few | TRBJ1-5 | TRBV19 | ASTITGMPQH
- | TRBJ1-2 | TRBV9 | ASSARDHYT
- | TRBJ2-7 | TRBV11-1 | ASSRGPGSYEQY
- | TRBJ2-1 | TRBV5-1 | ASSLGQVTYNEQF
- | TRBJ2-2 | TRBV7-9 | ASSLVGYGFINTGELF
once | TRBJ2-5 | TRBV7-9 | ASSLVGQAGETQY
- | TRBJ1-2 | TRBV9 | ASTRQGPQGYT
few | TRBJ1-5 | TRBV5-6 | ASSIDGSGPQH
- | TRBJ2-3 | TRBV2 | ASMANRGTDTQY
- | TRBJ1-5 | TRBV27 | ASSSGTNLQPQH
- | TRBJ1-5 | TRBV28 | ASSFQDSNQPQH